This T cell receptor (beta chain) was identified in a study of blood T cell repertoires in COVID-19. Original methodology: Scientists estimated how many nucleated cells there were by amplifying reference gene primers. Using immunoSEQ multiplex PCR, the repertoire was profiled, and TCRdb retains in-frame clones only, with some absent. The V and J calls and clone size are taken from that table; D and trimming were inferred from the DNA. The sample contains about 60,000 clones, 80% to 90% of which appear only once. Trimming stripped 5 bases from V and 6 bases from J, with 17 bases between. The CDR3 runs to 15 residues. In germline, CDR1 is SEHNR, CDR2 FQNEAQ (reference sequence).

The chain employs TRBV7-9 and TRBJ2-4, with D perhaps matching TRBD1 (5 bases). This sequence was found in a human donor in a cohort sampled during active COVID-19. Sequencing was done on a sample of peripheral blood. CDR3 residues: CASSNRLARANIQYF. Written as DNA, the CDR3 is TGTGCCAGCAGCAACAGGTTAGCCAGGGCAAACATTCAGTACTTC.